The source of this TCR beta chain is a study of blood T cell repertoires in COVID-19. Study as a whole: The United States, Italy and Spain supplied acute and convalescent COVID-19 samples.

Profiling relied on immunoSEQ multiplex PCR, and the TCRdb table lists in-frame clones only, not all of them. The top ten hold about 6.3% of the sample, which has approximately 89,000 clones, approximately 92% seen once. The CDR3 extends over 14 amino acids. CDR1 ENHRY and CDR2 SYGVKD come from the germline V gene. The junction had 7 bases not matched to a gene; V was cut back by 4 bases and J by 8 bases. This sequence was found in a woman aged 55-69 years with active COVID-19. The V and J genes are TRBV10-3 and TRBJ1-2, with TRBD1 matching over 10 bases. Sequenced input: peripheral blood. CDR3 sequence (DNA): TGTGCCATCAGTGGGGGACAGGGGAGGAACGGCTACACCTTC. Translated: CAISGGQGRNGYTF.